The 9 T cell receptor beta chains given below trace back to one sample, sequenced in a study of blood T cell repertoires in COVID-19. Sequencing used immunoSEQ multiplex PCR; TCRdb keeps in-frame clones, though not all of them. Among approximately 220,000 clones listed, 70% to 90% were seen once. Sequences were obtained from peripheral blood. All receptors derive from a woman aged 45-65 years with acute or convalescent COVID-19.

The chain recombines TRBV9 with TRBJ1-4; TRBD1 might be the D (6 bases). Trimming cost V 2 bases and J 8 bases, with 13 bases left between them. The CDR3 consists of 14 residues. Germline CDR1 and CDR2: SGDLS and YYNGEE. The CDR3 DNA is TGTGCCAGCAGCGTTACGGGACATGGGGAAAAACTGTTTTTT. It specifies CASSVTGHGEKLFF.

This CDR3 is CASSSGTGYRPLHF. CDR3 coding DNA: TGTGCCAGCAGCTCCGGGACAGGGTACAGGCCCCTCCACTTT. V and J are TRBV9 and TRBJ1-6; 9 bases agree with TRBD1. Germline values: CDR1 SGDLS, CDR2 YYNGEE. J lost 13 bases, V lost 4 bases, and 9 bases had no gene match. This CDR3 comprises 14 residues.

The DNA of the CDR3 is TGTGCCAGCAGCCCCGGGGGGACGAGTGGGGAGACCCAGTACTTC. Amino acid sequence: CASSPGGTSGETQYF. The V gene is TRBV7-2, the J gene TRBJ2-5; 7 nucleotides match TRBD2. The germline V gene encodes CDR1 SGHTA and CDR2 FQGNSA. The CDR3 runs 15 residues. Germline trimming cut 5 bases from V and 5 bases from J; bases unmatched to any gene: 11.

The rearrangement links TRBV3-1 (or the pseudogene TRBV3-2) to TRBJ1-2; weak D call: TRBD1 (6 bases). The CDR3 extends over 14 amino acids. The ends were cut back, 3 bases at V and 7 bases at J, with 15 bases in the middle. The germline gives CDR1 LGHDT, CDR2 YNNKEL (reference sequence). DNA for the CDR3: TGTGCCAGCAGCCACCTAAACAGGGAACGTGGCTACACCTTC. This encodes CASSHLNRERGYTF.

The V gene is TRBV19, the J gene TRBJ2-7; possible D gene TRBD1, 5 bases. V gave up 3 bases and J gave up 1 base, with 10 bases separating them. The CDR3 spans 14 residues. Germline CDR1 reads LNHDA; CDR2 reads SQIVND (reference sequence). DNA of the CDR3: TGTGCCAGTAGTATCGGTCAGGGTTCCTACGAGCAGTACTTC. Translated: CASSIGQGSYEQYF.

The CDR3 protein is CATRSTTNTGELFF. The CDR3 DNA reads as TGTGCCACGCGAAGTACCACGAACACCGGGGAGCTGTTTTTT. This chain links TRBV24-1 with TRBJ2-2, with D hard to call. Trimming removed 10 bases at V and 0 bases at J, with 11 bases between. The germline CDR1 and CDR2 sequences are KGHDR and SFDVKD. The CDR3 is 14 amino acids.

The chain recombines TRBV27 with TRBJ1-6, with 8 bases lining up with TRBD1. V lost 5 bases to trimming and J lost 7 bases; unmatched junction nucleotides: 4. CDR3 length equals 14 residues. From germline, CDR1 is MNHEY and CDR2 SMNVEV (reference sequence). CDR3 in DNA: TGTGCCAGCAGTACCCGACAGGGGAATTCACCCCTCCACTTT. This codes for CASSTRQGNSPLHF.

The chain couples TRBV5-7 to TRBJ1-5; D uncertain. TRBV5-7 is an ORF, and what it does is uncertain. The CDR3 is 14 amino acids. The V end lost 0 bases, the J end lost 1 base, and 5 bases lay between the germline ends. The CDR3 is CASSLVRSNQPQHF. CDR3 in DNA: TGTGCCAGCAGCTTGGTACGGAGCAATCAGCCCCAGCATTTT.

The V and J genes are TRBV7-3 and TRBJ2-1, with TRBD2 matching 11 bases. Looked up from germline, CDR1 is SGHTA and CDR2 is FQGTGA. This CDR3 region has 18 residues. V lost 5 bases to trimming and J lost 4 bases; unmatched junction nucleotides: 13. The CDR3 protein is CASSPNNPLAGEYNEQFF. The CDR3 DNA reads as TGTGCCAGCAGCCCAAATAACCCACTAGCGGGGGAGTACAATGAGCAGTTCTTC.